These 29 T cell receptor beta chains were sequenced from one sample in a study of T cell clonality in common variable immunodeficiency. Repertoires were generated with immunoSEQ multiplex PCR, while TCRdb's copy carries only in-frame clones and drops some. The sample shows over 35,000 clones, none of them appearing just once. Sequenced sample: peripheral blood mononuclear cells. The receptors originated from a person aged 18 to 75 in good health.

This clone appeared many times. From the germline J gene comes the end of the CDR3, since the read stops 3 residues before it. The rearrangement links TRBV5-1 to TRBJ1-2, with TRBD1 identical over 7 bases. CDR1 is SGHRS and CDR2 is YFSETQ in the germline V gene. This CDR3 has 14 amino acids. Losses at the gene ends were 3 bases for V and 6 bases for J; bases not matched to a gene: 8. The CDR3: CASSWLTGYDGYTF. CDR3 bases read: TGCGCCAGCAGCTGGCTGACAGGGTACGATGGC.

This clone was counted at least ten times. From the germline J gene comes the end of the CDR3, since the read stops 3 residues before it. The chain employs TRBV20-1 and TRBJ2-7; 8 nucleotides line up with TRBD1. The CDR3 loop spans 14 amino acids. Germline CDR1 is DFQATT and CDR2 is SNEGSKA (reference sequence). J gave up 2 bases and V 6 bases, and 9 bases lay outside the gene matches. Partial CDR3 DNA: TGCAGTGCGCGGATACAGGGGGTAACCTACGAG. This sequence encodes CSARIQGVTYE. The CDR3 reads in full as CSARIQGVTYEQYF.

About this clone itself: The read comes to an end 3 residues before the CDR3 does, leaving the germline J gene to fill in the end. The genes are TRBV30 and TRBJ1-2, with a possible D match to TRBD1 (6 bases). The germline CDR1 and CDR2 sequences are GTSNPN and SVGIG (reference sequence). There are 12 residues in the CDR3. Trimming removed 6 bases from V and 4 bases from J, with 12 bases in between. CDR3 amino acids: CACNRDIYGYTF. The DNA read from the CDR3 is TGTGCCTGCAACAGGGATATCTATGGC.

This clone occurred many times. The read gets to within 3 residues of the CDR3 end, and the germline J gene fills in the rest. The chain joins TRBV30 to TRBJ2-6; tentatively, D is TRBD1 (5 bases). V lost 8 bases, J lost 2 bases, and 13 bases lay in between. The CDR3 covers 14 residues. CDR1 is GTSNPN and CDR2 is SVGIG in the germline V gene (reference sequence). Here the CDR3 reads CARKPGTGANVLTF. The DNA read from the CDR3 is TGTGCCCGAAAACCAGGGACTGGGGCCAACGTC.

Comment on this clone: From the germline J gene comes the end of the CDR3, since the read stops 3 residues before it. J is TRBJ2-2 and V is TRBV5-1; tentatively, D is TRBD1 (7 bases). Germline CDR1 and CDR2: SGHRS and YFSETQ. The CDR3 totals 15 residues. CDR3 in amino acids: CASSQSPRGDSPLFF. CDR3 DNA (partial): TGCGCCAGCAGCCAAAGTCCCAGGGGGGATTCACCG.

This clone was seen many times. CDR3 amino acids: CASSLARVFEDTEAFF. CDR3 bases read: TGCGCCAGCAGCTTGGCCAGGGTATTTGAAGACACTGAA. This rearrangement joins TRBV5-1 to TRBJ1-1, with a tentative D call TRBD1 (5 bases). Sequencing ends 3 residues short of the CDR3 end; the germline J gene provides the rest. The germline gives CDR1 SGHRS, CDR2 YFSETQ. Trimming stripped 0 bases from V and 3 bases from J, with 15 bases between. The length of the CDR3 is 16 residues. Combining the CDR3 with reference TRBV5-1 and TRBJ1-1 gives the whole variable domain KAGVTQTPRYLIKTRGQQVTLSCSPISGHRSVSWYQQTPGQGLQFLFEYFSETQRNKGNFPGRFSGRQFSNSRSEMNVSTLELGDSALYLCASSLARVFEDTEAFFGQGTRLTVV.

The sample holds many counts of this clone. The observed sequence ends 3 residues before the CDR3 terminus, with the missing tail filled in from the germline J gene. The rearrangement joins TRBV5-1 to TRBJ2-7; 11 nucleotides agree with TRBD1. With V trimmed by 0 bases and J by 5 bases, 4 bases remained unmatched. The CDR3 contains 15 residues. Per the germline V gene, CDR1 is SGHRS and CDR2 is YFSETQ. Incomplete CDR3 DNA: TGCGCCAGCAGCTTGGCCGGGACAGGGGGGCACGAG. Amino acid sequence: CASSLAGTGGHE. The full CDR3 is CASSLAGTGGHEQYF.

This clone was observed at least ten times. Read coverage stops 3 residues before the CDR3 terminus; the germline J gene supplies the remainder. The V call is TRBV19, the J call TRBJ2-3, with 11 positions matching TRBD1. Germline CDR1 reads LNHDA; CDR2 reads SQIVND (reference sequence). The CDR3 is made up of 14 amino acids. V lost 9 bases and J lost 5; bases outside the gene matches: 7. CDR3 sequence: CASGRTGGQDTQYF. CDR3 DNA, as far as it was read: TGTGCCAGCGGTAGGACAGGGGGCCAAGATACG.

Many counts were recorded for this clone. The read halts 3 residues ahead of the CDR3 end, with the missing end drawn from the germline J gene. The gene calls are TRBV12-3 or TRBV12-4 and TRBJ2-7; a weak D match, TRBD2 (5 bases). V lost 6 bases, J lost 3 bases, and 12 bases lay in between. The CDR3 extends over 13 amino acids. The CDR3 is CASSIEGFYEQYF. The CDR3 bases that were read are TGTGCCAGCAGCATCGAGGGCTTCTACGAG.

This clone was seen ten or more times. The read terminates 3 residues before the CDR3 end, so the remaining end is supplied by the germline J gene. The chain joins TRBV29-1 to TRBJ2-3; tentative D call: TRBD2 (6 bases). Trimming removed 3 bases from V and 5 bases from J, with 9 bases in between. The length of the CDR3 is 12 residues. CDR1 and CDR2 from the germline V gene are SQVTM and ANQGSEA. CDR3 protein: CSVDGTRDTQYF. The sequenced CDR3 bases are TGCAGCGTTGACGGGACTCGAGATACG.

This clone was counted many times. The sequence runs out 3 residues before the end of the CDR3; the remainder is reconstructed from the germline J gene. This chain links TRBV4-2 with TRBJ2-7, with D perhaps TRBD2 (5 bases). Trimming pared 1 base from V and 5 bases from J, leaving 15 bases between. The CDR3 contains 15 residues. Germline V CDR1 and CDR2: LGHNA, YNFKEQ. This CDR3 is CASSQAGSILNEQYF. The sequenced CDR3 bases are TGTGCCAGCAGCCAAGCGGGGAGTATTCTTAACGAG.

This clone has at least ten counts. With the read ending 3 residues before the CDR3 end, the germline J gene is used to fill in that end. This chain joins TRBV7-3 and TRBJ2-4, with 7 bases matching TRBD2. The CDR3 is 16 residues long. Germline CDR1 reads SGHTA; CDR2 reads FQGTGA. CDR3 amino acids: CASSLLGGTSARGQYF. The sequenced CDR3 bases are TGTGCCAGCAGCTTATTGGGAGGGACTTCCGCTAGGGGT.

This clone occurred many times. The DNA ends 3 residues before the CDR3 does, and the rest of the CDR3 is filled in from the germline J gene. The chain couples TRBV10-3 to TRBJ1-5; 11 nucleotides align to TRBD1. The V and J ends lost 6 bases and 5 bases, in that order; junction bases with no gene match: 3. The CDR3 is made up of 14 amino acids. Germline V CDR1 and CDR2: ENHRY, SYGVKD. The sequenced CDR3 bases are TGTGCCATCAGGGGACAGGGGGATGATCAGCCC. The encoded protein is CAIRGQGDDQP. The full-length CDR3 reads as CAIRGQGDDQPQHF.

This clone was counted at least ten times. Read sequence stops 3 residues before the CDR3 end, and the germline J gene provides the missing end. The rearrangement joins TRBV24-1 to TRBJ2-1; TRBD2 matches 8 bases. This CDR3 is built from 16 residues. Germline CDR1 and CDR2: KGHDR and SFDVKD. J gave up 3 bases and V 2 bases, and 5 bases lay outside the gene matches. The CDR3 bases that were read are TGTGCCACCAGTGATTCCCAACTAGCGGTCTACAATGAG. This sequence encodes CATSDSQLAVYNE. The CDR3 in full is CATSDSQLAVYNEQFF.

This clone appeared a few times. Coverage ceases 3 residues before the CDR3 finishes, and the germline J gene fills in the end. The V gene is TRBV11-2, the J gene TRBJ2-3; D call uncertain. The CDR3 is made up of 14 amino acids. Per germline, CDR1 SGHAT and CDR2 FQNNGV. CDR3 sequence reads: CATHTKASTDTQYF. The CDR3 DNA, read in part, is TGTGCTACCCACACCAAGGCTAGCACAGATACG.

The sample holds many counts of this clone. The observed sequence ends 3 residues before the CDR3 terminus, with the missing tail filled in from the germline J gene. The rearrangement links TRBV13 to TRBJ2-3; D is perhaps TRBD2 (5 bases). V was trimmed by 3 bases and J by 6 bases, leaving 13 bases between them. The germline V gene encodes CDR1 PRHDT and CDR2 FYEKMQ (reference sequence). The CDR3 runs to 14 residues. The CDR3 spells CASSLRLLGDTQYF. CDR3 bases read: TGTGCCAGCAGCTTGCGACTATTGGGGGATACG.

On this clone: From the germline J gene comes the end of the CDR3, since the read stops 3 residues before it. This chain links TRBV7-9 with TRBJ2-2; D not resolved. Germline CDR1 is SEHNR and CDR2 is FQNEAQ (reference sequence). Trimming took 3 bases from V and 5 from J, leaving 7 bases between them. The CDR3 is made up of 13 amino acids. The sequenced part of the CDR3 DNA is TGTGCCAGCAGCTTCTCCGGGACCGGGGAG. Its translation is CASSFSGTGE. From start to end, the CDR3 is CASSFSGTGELFF.

This clone came up many times. CDR3 sequence: CASRRGVGEQFF. CDR3 bases read: TGTGCCAGCAGGCGGGGAGTCGGTGAG. The chain recombines TRBV2 with TRBJ2-1; a weak D match, TRBD2 (6 bases). The CDR3 end lies 3 residues beyond the end of the read and is filled in from the germline J gene. Per the germline V gene, CDR1 is SNHLY and CDR2 is FYNNEI. The V and J ends lost 6 bases and 9 bases respectively, with 12 bases between them. This CDR3 is 12 amino acids long.

Comment on this clone: The DNA ends 3 residues before the CDR3 does, and the rest of the CDR3 is filled in from the germline J gene. This chain connects TRBV30 to TRBJ1-2, with D perhaps matching TRBD1 (6 bases). The CDR3 runs 13 residues. The germline gives CDR1 GTSNPN, CDR2 SVGIG (reference sequence). The CDR3 is CAWRLAGGGDYTF. Partial CDR3 DNA: TGTGCCTGGAGACTAGCGGGAGGGGGTGAC. The whole variable domain, remainder taken from reference TRBV30 and TRBJ1-2, is SQTIHQWPATLVQPVGSPLSLECTVEGTSNPNLYWYRQAAGRGLQLLFYSVGIGQISSEVPQNLSASRPQDRQFILSSKKLLLSDSGFYLCAWRLAGGGDYTFGSGTRLTVV.

The table lists this clone with many counts. The CDR3 end is not reached by the read, which stops 3 residues before it; the germline J gene fills it in. The chain has TRBV19 and TRBJ1-2; 8 nucleotides match TRBD1. This CDR3 spans 16 amino acids. The V segment lost 0 bases and the J segment 5 bases; nucleotides outside the gene matches: 8. Germline V gene sequence: CDR1 LNHDA, CDR2 SQIVND (reference sequence). The CDR3 loop is CASSIDGAGGAYGYTF. Partial CDR3 DNA: TGTGCCAGTAGTATAGACGGGGCAGGGGGCGCGTATGGC.

This clone was found many times. The read gets to within 3 residues of the CDR3 end, and the germline J gene fills in the rest. This sequence joins TRBV20-1 and TRBJ2-4, with 8 positions matching TRBD1. Germline CDR1 DFQATT, CDR2 SNEGSKA (reference sequence). This CDR3 contains 16 residues. V gave up 1 base and J gave up 1 base; unmatched junction bases: 6. The CDR3: CSARARQGSAKNIQYF. Incomplete CDR3 DNA: TGCAGTGCTAGAGCCCGACAGGGGAGTGCCAAAAACATT.

This clone was seen many times. The read ends 3 residues shy of where the CDR3 ends; the end is completed using the germline J gene. The V gene is TRBV5-1, the J gene TRBJ1-1; TRBD1 agrees at 9 bases. V gave up 4 bases and J gave up 0 bases; unmatched junction bases: 10. Germline values: CDR1 SGHRS, CDR2 YFSETQ. There are 17 residues in the CDR3. The CDR3 region is CASSPTTGGGVNTEAFF. Incomplete CDR3 DNA: TGCGCCAGCAGCCCGACGACAGGGGGGGGAGTGAACACTGAA.

Ten or more counts support this clone. The missing CDR3 end, 3 residues past where the read stops, is filled in from the germline J gene. J is TRBJ1-2 and V is TRBV5-1, with 10 bases that match TRBD1. The V gene's germline CDR1 is SGHRS and CDR2 YFSETQ. The junction had 2 bases not matched to a gene; V was cut back by 3 bases and J by 3 bases. The CDR3 runs to 14 residues. The covered CDR3 bases are TGCGCCAGCAGCTGGGGACAGGGGTACTATGGC. It codes for CASSWGQGYYG. The full CDR3 reads CASSWGQGYYGYTF. The full variable domain, completed using reference TRBV5-1 and TRBJ1-2, is KAGVTQTPRYLIKTRGQQVTLSCSPISGHRSVSWYQQTPGQGLQFLFEYFSETQRNKGNFPGRFSGRQFSNSRSEMNVSTLELGDSALYLCASSWGQGYYGYTFGSGTRLTVV.

This clone has at least ten counts. The CDR3 end is not reached by the read, which stops 3 residues before it; the germline J gene fills it in. The chain employs TRBV23-1 and TRBJ2-1; tentative D call: TRBD2 (6 bases). TRBV23-1 is sorted into the ORF group, with uncertain function. V was shortened by 11 bases and J by 8 bases, with 19 bases between the two germline ends. The CDR3 runs 13 residues. The CDR3: CAGERGGRDEQFF. CDR3 DNA, as far as it was read: TGCGCCGGGGAACGGGGAGGTAGGGATGAG.

This clone has ten or more counts. The CDR3 end falls 3 residues outside the read, so it is completed with the germline J gene. The chain links TRBV4-2 to TRBJ1-2, with 10 bases lining up with TRBD1. This CDR3 is 14 amino acids long. CDR1 is LGHNA and CDR2 is YNFKEQ in the germline V gene. The CDR3 protein is CASSQAGQGKGYTF. CDR3 bases read: TGTGCCAGCAGCCAAGCGGGACAGGGGAAAGGC.

This clone was detected ten times or more. Read sequence stops 3 residues before the CDR3 end, and the germline J gene provides the missing end. The V and J genes are TRBV30 and TRBJ2-3, with 12 bases lining up with TRBD2. V shed 4 bases, J shed 0 bases, and the junction held 2 bases outside the gene matches. CDR3 size: 15 residues. Germline CDR1 reads GTSNPN; CDR2 reads SVGIG (reference sequence). CDR3 amino acids: CAWTGLAGSTDTQYF. CDR3 bases read: TGTGCCTGGACCGGACTAGCGGGGAGCACAGATACG.

The sequenced part of the CDR3 DNA is TGTGCCAGCAGTGGTAGGGCGGGAGAGGTAGAGACG. It is translated as CASSGRAGEVET. The CDR3 in its entirety is CASSGRAGEVETQYF. The V call is TRBV2, the J call TRBJ2-3; TRBD2 agrees at 7 bases. The CDR3 end falls 3 residues outside the read, so it is completed with the germline J gene. The CDR3 is 15 amino acids. Germline V CDR1 and CDR2: SNHLY, FYNNEI.

This clone was picked up many times. The read ends 3 residues shy of where the CDR3 ends; the end is completed using the germline J gene. V gene TRBV7-8 combines with J gene TRBJ2-1; no firm D call. Per germline, CDR1 SGHVS and CDR2 FQNEAQ. Trimming removed 4 bases at V and 7 bases at J, with 14 bases between. CDR3 length: 14 residues. The part of the CDR3 DNA that was read is TGTGCCAGCAGCTCTCTCTTAGCTGGGAATGAG. Protein: CASSSLLAGNE. The whole CDR3 reads CASSSLLAGNEQFF.

This clone was counted many times. The CDR3 goes on 3 residues after the read ends, and that part is filled in from the germline J gene. V is TRBV5-1 and J is TRBJ1-2, with D perhaps matching TRBD1 (6 bases). The CDR3 length is 15 residues. Germline-derived CDR1 and CDR2 are SGHRS and YFSETQ. Trimming stripped 4 bases from V and 0 bases from J, with 13 bases between. CDR3: CASSPQGQANYGYTF. Partial CDR3 DNA: TGCGCCAGCAGCCCGCAGGGGCAAGCTAACTATGGC.